These 15 T cell receptor beta chains were all obtained from the same sample, sequenced in a study of identical twins. TCRdb used MiXCR to reprocess the 5' RACE reads, holding one entry per CDR3 protein. There are just over 450,000 distinct CDR3 sequences in the sample; 13% to 15% occur only once, and around 0.52% lies in the top ten. The same specimen was also included in a second study, on yellow fever vaccine responses in identical twins.

Sequenced material: CD4+ T cells sorted from blood. These receptors were collected from a woman aged 18-30 years in good health.

This clonotype has more than one count but fewer than ten. This chain joins TRBV4-3 and TRBJ2-1, with D unclear. This CDR3 region has 17 residues. V dropped 1 base and J dropped 2 bases, with 15 bases sitting between them. CDR1 is LGHNA, CDR2 YSLEER, per germline. The CDR3: CASSQGAPRNTYNEQFF. CDR3 sequence (DNA): TGCGCCAGCAGCCAAGGGGCTCCGCGGAACACCTACAATGAGCAGTTCTTC.

This chain uses TRBV18 with TRBJ2-1, with 9 bases lining up with TRBD1. CDR1 KGHSH and CDR2 LQKENI come from the germline V gene. The trim removed 8 bases at V and 4 bases at J, leaving 6 bases unmatched. The CDR3 is made up of 14 amino acids. Here the CDR3 DNA reads TGTGCCAGCGCCGACAGGGGGAGATACAATGAGCAGTTCTTC. It translates to CASADRGRYNEQFF.

The rearrangement uses TRBV6-6 and TRBJ2-1; perhaps D is TRBD1 or TRBD2 (5 bases each). The germline V gene has CDR1 MNHNY and CDR2 SVGAGI (reference sequence). CDR3 length equals 11 residues. V was cut by 6 bases and J by 12 bases, with 12 bases left in between. CDR3 in amino acids: CASSPGTRQFF. The CDR3 bases are TGTGCCAGCAGCCCCGGGACGAGGCAGTTCTTC.

This chain links TRBV6-1 with TRBJ2-5, with 8 bases aligning to TRBD1. The V and J ends lost 8 bases and 7 bases, in that order; junction bases with no gene match: 6. CDR3 length: 12 amino acids. Germline CDR1 is MNHNS and CDR2 is SASEGT. The CDR3 is CASQGQEWTQYF. CDR3 coding DNA: TGTGCCAGCCAGGGACAGGAATGGACCCAGTACTTC.

The V call is TRBV6-1, the J call TRBJ1-2; D is ambiguous. V was shortened by 8 bases and J by 3 bases, with 16 bases between the two germline ends. CDR1 MNHNS and CDR2 SASEGT come from the germline V gene. The CDR3 has 14 residues. The DNA for the CDR3 is TGTGCCAGCGGGGAAGTTACTCGGTACTATGGCTACACCTTC. It codes for CASGEVTRYYGYTF.

This clonotype was seen more than once but under ten times. V and J are TRBV2 and TRBJ2-5; D is unresolved. Trimming took 8 bases from V and 5 from J, leaving 6 bases between them. Germline CDR1 reads SNHLY; CDR2 reads FYNNEI. There are 10 residues in the CDR3. Written as DNA, the CDR3 is TGTGCCAGCGTGATTGAGACCCAGTACTTC. This codes for CASVIETQYF.

This clonotype was seen a few times. CDR3 in amino acids: CSARETGRYEQYF. The CDR3 DNA reads as TGCAGTGCTAGAGAGACAGGGCGGTACGAGCAGTACTTC. The chain employs TRBV20-1 and TRBJ2-7; 7 nucleotides align to TRBD1. V shed 0 bases and J 4 bases; nucleotides not matched to a gene: 3. Germline assignment: CDR1 DFQATT and CDR2 SNEGSKA (reference sequence). The CDR3 consists of 13 residues.

This clonotype was picked up a small number of times. The chain carries TRBV29-1 and TRBJ2-1; possible D gene TRBD1, 5 bases. Germline CDR1 is SQVTM and CDR2 is ANQGSEA. V shed 4 bases and J shed 7 bases, with 8 bases lying between them. The CDR3 is made up of 11 amino acids. The CDR3: CSVGGANEQFF. The DNA for the CDR3 is TGCAGCGTTGGTGGGGCTAATGAGCAGTTCTTC.

The chain has TRBV3-1 and TRBJ2-2, with 9 bases that match TRBD1. J gave up 4 bases and V 4 bases, and 7 bases lay outside the gene matches. CDR3 size: 16 residues. Germline values: CDR1 LGHDT, CDR2 YNNKEL (reference sequence). Written as DNA, the CDR3 is TGTGCCAGCAGCCGGACTAGGACAGGGGCCACCGGGGAGCTGTTTTTT. Its translation is CASSRTRTGATGELFF.

The V call is TRBV10-3, the J call TRBJ2-6; unclear D gene. Germline loops: CDR1 ENHRY, CDR2 SYGVKD. The CDR3 covers 16 residues. Trimming removed 0 bases from V and 2 bases from J, with 8 bases in between. Written as DNA, the CDR3 is TGTGCCATCAGTGAGTCAAGGCAGACTGGGGCCAACGTCCTGACTTTC. Amino acids: CAISESRQTGANVLTF.

This chain uses TRBV12-5 with TRBJ2-6; the match to TRBD1 covers 7 bases. Looked up from germline, CDR1 is LGHNT and CDR2 is FRNRAP. The CDR3 spans 18 residues. The V gene end was trimmed by 1 base and the J gene end by 1 base; junction bases not matched to a gene: 7. The CDR3 region has the DNA TGTGCTAGTGGTTTGGATGGGACAGCGCGATCTGGGGCCAACGTCCTGACTTTC. Protein: CASGLDGTARSGANVLTF.

The chain employs TRBV11-1 and TRBJ2-3; 8 bases line up with TRBD2. The CDR3 is 14 residues long. Germline CDR1 SGHAT, CDR2 FQDESV (reference sequence). V lost 4 bases to trimming and J lost 5 bases; unmatched junction nucleotides: 5. Written as DNA, the CDR3 is TGTGCCAGCAGCTACGTAGCGGGGCGAGATACGCAGTATTTT. Its protein is CASSYVAGRDTQYF.

This clonotype was seen only a few times. This chain links TRBV6-1 with TRBJ1-4; D is ambiguous. The CDR3 totals 12 residues. Trimming stripped 3 bases from V and 3 bases from J, with 2 bases between. CDR1 and CDR2 from the germline V gene are MNHNS and SASEGT. The CDR3 loop reads CASSESNEKLFF. CDR3 DNA: TGTGCCAGCAGTGAGTCTAATGAAAAACTGTTTTTT.

This clonotype was recorded at least ten times. The rearrangement links TRBV7-3 to TRBJ2-7, with D tentatively TRBD1 (5 bases). The germline gives CDR1 SGHTA, CDR2 FQGTGA. Trimming took 1 base from V and 4 from J, leaving 11 bases between them. The CDR3 contains 14 residues. The CDR3 nucleotides are TGTGCCAGCAGCTTAAAAGCAGGGCCGTACGAGCAGTACTTC. Amino acid sequence: CASSLKAGPYEQYF.

This clonotype occurred many times. The gene calls are TRBV3-1 and TRBJ2-5; 7 bases are a match to TRBD1. This CDR3 is built from 15 residues. Germline V gives CDR1 LGHDT, CDR2 YNNKEL (reference sequence). V lost 0 bases, J lost 12 bases, and 13 bases stayed unmatched. The CDR3 reads CASSQDGRQGRAEYF. In nucleotides, the CDR3 is TGTGCCAGCAGCCAAGATGGCCGACAGGGCCGAGCGGAGTACTTC.